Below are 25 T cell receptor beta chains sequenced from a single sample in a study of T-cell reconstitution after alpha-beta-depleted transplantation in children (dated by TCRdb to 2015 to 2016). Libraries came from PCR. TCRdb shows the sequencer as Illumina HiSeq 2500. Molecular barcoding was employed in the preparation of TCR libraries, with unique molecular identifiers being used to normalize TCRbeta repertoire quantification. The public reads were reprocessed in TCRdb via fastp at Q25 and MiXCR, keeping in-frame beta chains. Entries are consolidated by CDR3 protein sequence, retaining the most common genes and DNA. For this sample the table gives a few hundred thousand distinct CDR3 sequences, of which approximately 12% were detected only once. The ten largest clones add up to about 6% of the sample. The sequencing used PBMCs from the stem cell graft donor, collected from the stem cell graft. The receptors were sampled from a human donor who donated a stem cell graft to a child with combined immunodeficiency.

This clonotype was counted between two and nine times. CDR3: CASSPRDLPYNEQFF. In DNA form, the CDR3 reads TGTGCCAGCAGCCCCCGGGACTTACCGTACAATGAGCAGTTCTTC. The chain links TRBV7-9 to TRBJ2-1; D perhaps matches TRBD2 (6 bases). The CDR3 loop spans 15 amino acids. Deletions cut 5 bases from V and 4 bases from J, with 15 bases between. Germline V CDR1 and CDR2: SEHNR, FQNEAQ (reference sequence). The complete variable domain, with remaining parts taken from reference TRBV7-9 and TRBJ2-1, reads DTGVSQNPRHKITKRGQNVTFRCDPISEHNRLYWYRQTLGQGPEFLTYFQNEAQLEKSRLLSDRFSAERPKGSFSTLEIQRTEQGDSAMYLCASSPRDLPYNEQFFGPGTRLTVL.

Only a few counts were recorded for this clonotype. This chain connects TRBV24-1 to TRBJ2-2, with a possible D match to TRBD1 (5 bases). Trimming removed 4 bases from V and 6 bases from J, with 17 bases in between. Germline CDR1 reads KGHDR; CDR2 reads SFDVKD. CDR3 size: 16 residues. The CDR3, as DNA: TGTGCCACCAGTGAGTCCTCGGACATCCGGTCCGGGGAGCTGTTTTTT. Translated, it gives CATSESSDIRSGELFF.

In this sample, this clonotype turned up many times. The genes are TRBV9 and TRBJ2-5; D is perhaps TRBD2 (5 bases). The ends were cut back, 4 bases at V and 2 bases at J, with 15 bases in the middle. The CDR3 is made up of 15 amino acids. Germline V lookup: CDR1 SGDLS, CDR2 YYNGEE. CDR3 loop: CASSPGIRDQETQYF. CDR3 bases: TGTGCCAGCAGCCCCGGGATCCGGGATCAAGAGACCCAGTACTTC.

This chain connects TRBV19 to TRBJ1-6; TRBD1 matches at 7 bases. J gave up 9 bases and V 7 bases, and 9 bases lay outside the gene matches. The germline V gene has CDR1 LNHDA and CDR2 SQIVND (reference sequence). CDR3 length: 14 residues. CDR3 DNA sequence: TGTGCCAGTATCTCGACAGGGTATCGTTCACCCCTCCACTTT. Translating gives CASISTGYRSPLHF.

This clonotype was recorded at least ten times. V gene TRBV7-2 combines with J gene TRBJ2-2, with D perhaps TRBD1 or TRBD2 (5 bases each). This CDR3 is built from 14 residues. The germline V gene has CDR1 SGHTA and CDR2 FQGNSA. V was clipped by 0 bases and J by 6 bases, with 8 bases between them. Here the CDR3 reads CASSLALGAGELFF. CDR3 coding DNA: TGTGCCAGCAGCTTAGCGCTGGGGGCCGGGGAGCTGTTTTTT.

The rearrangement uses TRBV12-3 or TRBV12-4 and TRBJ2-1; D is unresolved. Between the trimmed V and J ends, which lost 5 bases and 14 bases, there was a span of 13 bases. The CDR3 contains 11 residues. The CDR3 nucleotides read TGTGCCAGCAGTGATGGACCACAAAAGTTCTTC. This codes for CASSDGPQKFF.

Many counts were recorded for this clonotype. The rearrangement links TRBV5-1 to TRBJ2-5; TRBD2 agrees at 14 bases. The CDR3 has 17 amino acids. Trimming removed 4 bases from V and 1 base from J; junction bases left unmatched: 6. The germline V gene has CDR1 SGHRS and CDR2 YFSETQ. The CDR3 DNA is TGCGCCAGCAGCGAGGGACTAGCGGGGGCTCTCCAAGAGACCCAGTACTTC. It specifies CASSEGLAGALQETQYF.

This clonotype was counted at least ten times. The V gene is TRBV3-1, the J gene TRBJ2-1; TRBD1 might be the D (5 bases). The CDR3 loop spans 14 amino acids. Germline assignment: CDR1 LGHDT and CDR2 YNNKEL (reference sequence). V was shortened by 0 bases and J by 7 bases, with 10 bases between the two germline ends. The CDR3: CASSQEGHMNEQFF. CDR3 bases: TGTGCCAGCAGCCAAGAGGGGCATATGAATGAGCAGTTCTTC.

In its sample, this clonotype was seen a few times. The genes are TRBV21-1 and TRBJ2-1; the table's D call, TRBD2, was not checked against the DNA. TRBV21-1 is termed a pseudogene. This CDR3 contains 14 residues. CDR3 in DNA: TGTGCCAGCAGCTTGCGGAAGGGCCCAGGAGAGCAGTTCTTC. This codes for CASSLRKGPGEQFF.

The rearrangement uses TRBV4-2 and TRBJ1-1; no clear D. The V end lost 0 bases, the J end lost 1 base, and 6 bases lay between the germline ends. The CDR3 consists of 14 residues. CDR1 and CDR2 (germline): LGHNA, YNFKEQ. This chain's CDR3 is CASSQDGRNTEAFF. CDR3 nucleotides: TGTGCCAGCAGCCAAGATGGAAGGAACACTGAAGCTTTCTTT.

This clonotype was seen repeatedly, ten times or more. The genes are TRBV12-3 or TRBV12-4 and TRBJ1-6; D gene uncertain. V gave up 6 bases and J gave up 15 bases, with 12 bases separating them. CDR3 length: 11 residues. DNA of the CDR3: TGTGCCAGCAGCCACGGACGGGACCTCCACTTT. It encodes CASSHGRDLHF.

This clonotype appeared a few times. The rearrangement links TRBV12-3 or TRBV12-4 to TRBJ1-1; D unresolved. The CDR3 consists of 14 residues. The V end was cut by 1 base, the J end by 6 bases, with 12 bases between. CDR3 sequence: CASSLGKVSAEAFF. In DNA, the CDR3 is TGTGCCAGCAGTTTAGGTAAGGTGAGCGCTGAAGCTTTCTTT.

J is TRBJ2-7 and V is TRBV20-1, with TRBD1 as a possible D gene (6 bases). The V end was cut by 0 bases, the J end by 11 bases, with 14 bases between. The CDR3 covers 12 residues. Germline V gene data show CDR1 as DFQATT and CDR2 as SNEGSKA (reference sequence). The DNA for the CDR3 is TGCAGTGCTAGAGATCAAAGGGCAGGGGAGTACTTC. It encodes CSARDQRAGEYF.

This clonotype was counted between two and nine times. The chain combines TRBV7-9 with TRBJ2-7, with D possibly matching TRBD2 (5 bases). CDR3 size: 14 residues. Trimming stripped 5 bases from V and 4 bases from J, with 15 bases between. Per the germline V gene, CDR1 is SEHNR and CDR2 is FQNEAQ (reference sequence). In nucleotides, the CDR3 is TGTGCCAGCAGCCCGGTTGCGGGTAGATACGAGCAGTACTTC. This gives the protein CASSPVAGRYEQYF.

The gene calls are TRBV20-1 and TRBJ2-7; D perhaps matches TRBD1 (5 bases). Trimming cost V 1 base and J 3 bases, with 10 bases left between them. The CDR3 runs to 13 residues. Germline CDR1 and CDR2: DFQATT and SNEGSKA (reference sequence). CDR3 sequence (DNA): TGCAGTGCTAGAGGCGCAGGGTTCTACGAGCAGTACTTC. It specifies CSARGAGFYEQYF.

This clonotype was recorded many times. CDR3 sequence reads: CAISESGQGYNEQFF. The CDR3, as DNA: TGTGCCATCAGTGAGTCGGGACAGGGGTACAATGAGCAGTTCTTC. The V and J genes are TRBV10-3 and TRBJ2-1; the match to TRBD1 covers 10 bases. Germline V gene data show CDR1 as ENHRY and CDR2 as SYGVKD. This CDR3 comprises 15 residues. J lost 4 bases, V lost 0 bases, and 0 bases had no gene match.

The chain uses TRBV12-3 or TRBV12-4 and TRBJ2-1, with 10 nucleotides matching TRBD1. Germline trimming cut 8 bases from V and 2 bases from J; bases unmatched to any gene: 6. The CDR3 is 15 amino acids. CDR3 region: CASCETGGPYNEQFF. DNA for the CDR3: TGTGCCAGCTGCGAGACAGGGGGCCCCTACAATGAGCAGTTCTTC.

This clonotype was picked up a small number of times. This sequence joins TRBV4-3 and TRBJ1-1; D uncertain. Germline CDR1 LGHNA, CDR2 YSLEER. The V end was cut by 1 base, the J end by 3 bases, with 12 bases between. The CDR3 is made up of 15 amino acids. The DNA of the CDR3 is TGCGCCAGCAGCCAAGGGACGGATTGGGACACTGAAGCTTTCTTT. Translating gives CASSQGTDWDTEAFF.

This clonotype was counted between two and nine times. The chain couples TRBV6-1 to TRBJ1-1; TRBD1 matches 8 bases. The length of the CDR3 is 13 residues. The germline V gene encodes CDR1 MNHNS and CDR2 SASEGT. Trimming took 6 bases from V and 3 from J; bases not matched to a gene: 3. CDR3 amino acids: CASSPDRDTEAFF. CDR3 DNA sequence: TGTGCCAGCAGCCCGGACAGGGACACTGAAGCTTTCTTT.

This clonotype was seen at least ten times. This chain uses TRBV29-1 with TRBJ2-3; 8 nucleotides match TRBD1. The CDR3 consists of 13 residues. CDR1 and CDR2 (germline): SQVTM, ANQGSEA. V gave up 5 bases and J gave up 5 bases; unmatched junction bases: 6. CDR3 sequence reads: CSVPTGAGDTQYF. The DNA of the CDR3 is TGCAGCGTTCCGACAGGGGCAGGAGATACGCAGTATTTT.

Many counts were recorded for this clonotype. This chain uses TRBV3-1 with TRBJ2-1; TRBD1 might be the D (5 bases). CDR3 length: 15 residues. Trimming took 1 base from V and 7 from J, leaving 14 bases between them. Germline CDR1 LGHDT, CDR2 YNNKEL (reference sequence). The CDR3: CASSQGWGPKNEQFF. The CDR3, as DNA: TGTGCCAGCAGCCAAGGTTGGGGCCCCAAGAATGAGCAGTTCTTC.

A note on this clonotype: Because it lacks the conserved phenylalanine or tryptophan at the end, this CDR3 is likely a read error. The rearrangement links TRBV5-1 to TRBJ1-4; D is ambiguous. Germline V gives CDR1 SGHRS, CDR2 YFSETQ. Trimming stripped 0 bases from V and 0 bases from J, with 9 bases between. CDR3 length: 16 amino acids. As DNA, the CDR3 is TGCGCCAGCAGCTTGGGTGTCCTTGCAACTAATGAAAAACTGTTTATT. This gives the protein CASSLGVLATNEKLFI.

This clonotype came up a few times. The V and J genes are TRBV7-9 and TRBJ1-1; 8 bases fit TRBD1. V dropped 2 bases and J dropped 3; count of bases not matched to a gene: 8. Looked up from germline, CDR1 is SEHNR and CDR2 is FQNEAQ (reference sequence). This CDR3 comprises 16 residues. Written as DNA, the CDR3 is TGTGCCAGCAGCTTACCACGGACAGGGAGGGACACTGAAGCTTTCTTT. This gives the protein CASSLPRTGRDTEAFF.

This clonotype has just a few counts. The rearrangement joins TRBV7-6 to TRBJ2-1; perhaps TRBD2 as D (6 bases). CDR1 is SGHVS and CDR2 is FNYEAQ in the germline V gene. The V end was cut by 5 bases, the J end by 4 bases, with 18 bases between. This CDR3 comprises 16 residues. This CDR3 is CASSPDGAGPYNEQFF. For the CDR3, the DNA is TGTGCCAGCAGCCCCGACGGGGCGGGACCTTACAATGAGCAGTTCTTC.

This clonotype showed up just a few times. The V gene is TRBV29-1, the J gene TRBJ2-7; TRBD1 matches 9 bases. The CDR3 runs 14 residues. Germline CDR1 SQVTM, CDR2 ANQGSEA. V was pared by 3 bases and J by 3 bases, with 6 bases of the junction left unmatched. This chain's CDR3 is CSVDSGQGYYEQYF. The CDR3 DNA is TGCAGCGTTGATTCGGGACAGGGATACTACGAGCAGTACTTC.